These 12 T cell receptor beta chains were sequenced from one sample in a study of human T cells and chemical hapten exposure. Specified time point: patch test 1, 2 weeks after DPC sensitization. Indicated treatment: therapeutic diphenylcyclopropenone sensitization with weekly scalp DPC. TCRdb recomputed calls from the RACE reads with MiXCR, one row per CDR3 protein. The sample carries about 99,000 distinct CDR3 sequences, 9.5% to 15% recorded once. This sample comprised whole blood, obtained in connection with sensitization to the hapten diphenylcyclopropenone (DPC). Receptors were obtained from a woman aged 40 to 50 with alopecia areata. Some clones in this sample may be carry-over from other donors' samples.

This clonotype came up many times. This rearrangement joins TRBV6-5 to TRBJ2-3; 14 nucleotides align to TRBD2. Germline CDR1 is MNHEY and CDR2 is SVGAGI. J gave up 7 bases and V 4 bases, and 7 bases lay outside the gene matches. CDR3 length: 16 amino acids. CDR3 protein: CASSSPGLAGGNTQYF. The DNA for the CDR3 is TGTGCCAGCAGTTCTCCTGGACTAGCGGGAGGAAATACGCAGTATTTT.

This clonotype showed up just a few times. The rearrangement links TRBV11-2 to TRBJ2-1; D is unresolved. Per the germline V gene, CDR1 is SGHAT and CDR2 is FQNNGV. V gave up 3 bases and J gave up 0 bases, with 9 bases separating them. The CDR3 sequence is 15 residues long. CDR3 sequence: CASSLDASSYNEQFF. CDR3 sequence (DNA): TGTGCCAGCAGCTTGGACGCTTCCTCCTACAATGAGCAGTTCTTC.

Many counts were recorded for this clonotype. The rearrangement uses TRBV5-6 and TRBJ2-7; D remains ambiguous. The V end was cut by 4 bases, the J end by 0 bases, with 11 bases between. CDR3 size: 14 residues. CDR1 is SGHDT, CDR2 YYEEEE, per germline. For the CDR3, the DNA is TGTGCCAGCAGCATCAGGTGGAGCTCCTACGAGCAGTACTTC. Translated, it gives CASSIRWSSYEQYF. Drawing the rest from reference TRBV5-6 and TRBJ2-7, the complete variable domain is DAGVTQSPTHLIKTRGQQVTLRCSPKSGHDTVSWYQQALGQGPQFIFQYYEEEERQRGNFPDRFSGHQFPNYSSELNVNALLLGDSALYLCASSIRWSSYEQYFGPGTRLTVT.

This clonotype was picked up a small number of times. The CDR3 sequence is CASFGASGSGTYEQYF. In DNA, the CDR3 is TGTGCCAGTTTTGGGGCTAGCGGGAGCGGGACCTACGAGCAGTACTTC. The V gene is TRBV28, the J gene TRBJ2-7; 10 positions match TRBD2. Germline V gene lookup returns CDR1 MDHEN and CDR2 SYDVKM. This CDR3 has 16 residues. The trim removed 9 bases at V and 2 bases at J, leaving 13 bases unmatched.

This clonotype has at least ten counts. This chain joins TRBV29-1 and TRBJ1-3; D is perhaps TRBD1 (5 bases). CDR3 length: 12 residues. Trimming pared 7 bases from V and 4 bases from J, leaving 11 bases between. The germline V gene encodes CDR1 SQVTM and CDR2 ANQGSEA. The chain's CDR3 is CSAIQAGNTIYF. The DNA of the CDR3 is TGCAGCGCAATACAGGCCGGAAACACCATATATTTT.

The V call is TRBV11-2, the J call TRBJ2-1; 15 positions match TRBD2. V lost 5 bases and J lost 5; bases outside the gene matches: 13. CDR3 length: 19 amino acids. The germline gives CDR1 SGHAT, CDR2 FQNNGV. The CDR3 coding sequence is TGTGCCAGCAGCAAACCTCCGGGACTAGCGGGAGGTATCAACAATGAGCAGTTCTTC. Its translation: CASSKPPGLAGGINNEQFF. The complete variable domain, with remaining parts taken from reference TRBV11-2 and TRBJ2-1, reads EAGVAQSPRYKIIEKRQSVAFWCNPISGHATLYWYQQILGQGPKLLIQFQNNGVVDDSQLPKDRFSAERLKGVDSTLKIQPAKLEDSAVYLCASSKPPGLAGGINNEQFFGPGTRLTVL.

The CDR3 reads CASSQEPGLAAEDTQYF. CDR3 coding DNA: TGTGCCAGCAGCCAAGAACCGGGACTAGCGGCCGAAGATACGCAGTATTTT. This chain joins TRBV3-2 and TRBJ2-3; the table's D call, TRBD2, has no DNA check behind it. TRBV3-2 counts as a pseudogene. The CDR3 length is 17 residues.

This clonotype has just a few counts. The CDR3 DNA reads as TGTGCCAGCAGTAGGGGCCTTGGAGGAAAACTGTTTTTT. Its translation is CASSRGLGGKLFF. The chain is built from TRBV12-3 or TRBV12-4 and TRBJ1-4; D may be TRBD1 (5 bases). There are 13 residues in the CDR3. Trimming left V 5 bases short and J 10 bases short, with 14 bases between.

As for this clonotype: A much more abundant neighbour one base away suggests this may be a read error. The chain is built from TRBV18 and TRBJ1-5; D possibly corresponds to TRBD1 (5 bases). Trimming stripped 6 bases from V and 0 bases from J, with 15 bases between. This CDR3 is built from 16 residues. Looked up from germline, CDR1 is KGHSH and CDR2 is LQKENI. The CDR3 sequence: CASSSSRGPSNQPQHF. As DNA, the CDR3 is TGTGCCAGCTCTTCCTCCCGGGGCCCTAGCAATCAGCCCCAGCATTTT.

This clonotype was seen ten or more times. The chain combines TRBV5-1 with TRBJ2-2; D may be TRBD2 (6 bases). Germline V lookup: CDR1 SGHRS, CDR2 YFSETQ. The CDR3 consists of 15 residues. V lost 5 bases to trimming and J lost 1 base, with 12 bases between them. CDR3 amino acids: CASREGRRNTGELFF. The CDR3 DNA sequence: TGCGCCAGCAGGGAGGGACGCCGGAACACCGGGGAGCTGTTTTTT.

This clonotype came up many times. The chain employs TRBV3-1 and TRBJ2-5; possibly TRBD1 for D (5 bases). Trimming stripped 1 base from V and 2 bases from J, with 8 bases between. The CDR3 contains 14 residues. In germline, CDR1 is LGHDT, CDR2 YNNKEL (reference sequence). The CDR3 DNA reads as TGTGCCAGCAGCCAAGGGACAATTCAAGAGACCCAGTACTTC. It specifies CASSQGTIQETQYF.

This clonotype was observed a few times. The V call is TRBV20-1, the J call TRBJ2-3, with 7 bases matching TRBD2. CDR1 is DFQATT and CDR2 is SNEGSKA in the germline V gene (reference sequence). J lost 1 base, V lost 5 bases, and 6 bases had no gene match. The CDR3 has 14 amino acids. The CDR3 is CSAYSGSRTDTQYF. In nucleotides, the CDR3 is TGCAGTGCTTATAGCGGGTCCCGCACAGATACGCAGTATTTT.